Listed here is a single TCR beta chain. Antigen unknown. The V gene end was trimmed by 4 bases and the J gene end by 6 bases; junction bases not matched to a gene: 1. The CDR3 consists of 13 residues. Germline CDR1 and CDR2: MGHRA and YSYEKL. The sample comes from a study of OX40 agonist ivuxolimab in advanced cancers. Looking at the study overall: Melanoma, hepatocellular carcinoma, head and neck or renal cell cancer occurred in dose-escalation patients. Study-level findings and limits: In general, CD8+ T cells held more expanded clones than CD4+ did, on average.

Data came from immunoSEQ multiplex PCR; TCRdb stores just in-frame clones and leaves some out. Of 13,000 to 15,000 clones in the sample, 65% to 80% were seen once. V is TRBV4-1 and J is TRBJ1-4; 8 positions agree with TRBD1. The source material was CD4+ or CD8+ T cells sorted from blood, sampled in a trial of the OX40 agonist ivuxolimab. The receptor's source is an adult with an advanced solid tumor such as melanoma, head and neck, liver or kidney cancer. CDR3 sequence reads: CASSPRGHEKLFF. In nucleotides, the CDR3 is TGCGCCAGCAGCCCCAGGGGGCATGAAAAACTGTTTTTT.